One and the same sample provided the 3 T cell receptor beta chains below, sequenced in a study of blood T cells in healthy people across ages. Primers used in a second PCR of roughly 6 to 11 cycles were a sample-barcoded 5' primer and a J-beta primer mix. MiXCR, applied by TCRdb to the 5' RACE reads, yields one record per CDR3 protein. The repertoire holds 700,000 to 950,000 distinct CDR3 sequences, with around 40% as singletons. The sequencing input was blood. The receptors derive from an older woman in good health.

This clonotype was seen once. A much larger clone differs by one base, so this may be a read error. V and J are TRBV12-3 or TRBV12-4 and TRBJ2-3, with D unclear. The CDR3 runs to 13 residues. The ends were cut back, 4 bases at V and 5 bases at J, with 10 bases in the middle. The CDR3 spells CASSWGREDTQYF. The CDR3 nucleotides are TGTGCCAGCAGTTGGGGTAGGGAAGATACGCAGTATTTT.

This clonotype was seen more than once but under ten times. The J gene is TRBJ1-4, the V gene TRBV6-6, with 9 bases matching TRBD1. With V trimmed by 6 bases and J by 3 bases, 5 bases remained unmatched. This CDR3 spans 15 amino acids. The germline V gene encodes CDR1 MNHNY and CDR2 SVGAGI (reference sequence). The CDR3 spells CASRPQGAANEKLFF. The CDR3, as DNA: TGTGCCAGCAGGCCACAGGGGGCTGCTAATGAAAAACTGTTTTTT.

The chain combines TRBV29-1 with TRBJ2-3, with TRBD2 matching over 13 bases. The CDR3 extends over 16 amino acids. CDR1 is SQVTM and CDR2 is ANQGSEA in the germline V gene. The V and J ends lost 7 bases and 4 bases, in that order; junction bases with no gene match: 11. The CDR3 spells CSALPWTSGRSDTQYF. DNA of the CDR3: TGCAGCGCCCTCCCCTGGACTAGCGGGAGATCAGATACGCAGTATTTT.